The entry below gives a single T cell receptor (beta chain) sequence along with its context. TCRdb keeps only in-frame clones here, not all; method: immunoSEQ multiplex PCR. Among about 83,000 clones, around nine tenths were seen once, and the ten largest hold around a sixth. The data were taken from a study of blood T cell repertoires in COVID-19. Study information: T cells, B-cell-depleted T cells, or PBMCs supplied cDNA or gDNA.

The trim removed 3 bases at V and 4 bases at J, leaving 10 bases unmatched. The CDR3 has 17 residues. Germline lookup yields CDR1 SEHNR and CDR2 FQNEAQ (reference sequence). The material sequenced was peripheral blood. This clonotype originated in a woman at least 80 years old with active or convalescent COVID-19. This rearrangement joins TRBV7-9 to TRBJ2-7; 12 bases are shared with TRBD1. In DNA, the CDR3 is TGTGCCAGCAGCTTCCTTCCTGGGACAGGGGGCGTATACGAGCAGTACTTC. Its protein is CASSFLPGTGGVYEQYF.